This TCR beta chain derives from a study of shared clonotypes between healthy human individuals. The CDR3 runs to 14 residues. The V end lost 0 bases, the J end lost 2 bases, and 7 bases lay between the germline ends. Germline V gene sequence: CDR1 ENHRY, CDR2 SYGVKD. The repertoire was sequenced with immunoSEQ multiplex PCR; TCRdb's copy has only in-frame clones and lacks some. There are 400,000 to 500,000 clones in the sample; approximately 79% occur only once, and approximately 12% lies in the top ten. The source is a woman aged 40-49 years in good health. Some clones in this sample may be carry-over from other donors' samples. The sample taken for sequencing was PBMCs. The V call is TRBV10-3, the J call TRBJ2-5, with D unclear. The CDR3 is CAISESHVQETQYF. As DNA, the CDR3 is TGTGCCATCAGTGAGTCTCACGTTCAAGAGACCCAGTACTTC.